The rows below give T cell receptor beta chains drawn from one sample of a study of beta chain features in type 1 diabetes. Clones were sequenced by immunoSEQ multiplex PCR, and TCRdb holds only the in-frame ones, with some missing. The repertoire consists of under 900,000 clones, with roughly 15% occurring once and the leading ten covering 0.02% to 0.03%. Sequences were obtained from naive CD4+ T cells from blood. These TCRs come from a woman younger than 35 in good health. The CDR3 runs from the conserved cysteine through the conserved F or W. Each record gives: V gene, J gene, CDR3 protein.

>TRBV4-3|TRBJ2-1
CASSPRQLAGGPGYNEQFF
>TRBV19|TRBJ2-5
CASSRGVIGYSPGRETQYF
>TRBV9|TRBJ2-1
CASSPNYWGRGFDEQFF
>TRBV20-1|TRBJ2-1
CSASFPRRQFF
>TRBV6-1|TRBJ1-5
CASSEGLKGNQPQHF
>TRBV6-5|TRBJ2-3
CASSYQKGTQYF
>TRBV29-1|TRBJ1-2
CSVGKGDNYGYTF
>TRBV18|TRBJ1-3
CASSPGAERDTIYF
>TRBV6-1|TRBJ2-7
CASTRNRGYHEQYF
>TRBV5-1|TRBJ2-5
CASSLGLTGLKTQYF
>TRBV18|TRBJ1-2
CASSPLQNQYGYTF
>TRBV5-1|TRBJ2-5
CASRWTGGARETQYF
>TRBV5-4|TRBJ2-1
CASSLDPGINNEQFF
>TRBV5-1|TRBJ2-3
CASSFGSLADTQYF
>TRBV7-2|TRBJ2-7
CASSLVVRTETYEQYF
>TRBV27|TRBJ2-7
CASSWNSGSFRYF
>TRBV28|TRBJ2-7
CASSAPAGQGGYEQYF
>TRBV4-1|TRBJ2-2
CASSQDLQGAANTGELFF
>TRBV5-1|TRBJ1-2
CASSLAPGPRSGYTF
>TRBV11-2|TRBJ2-7
CASSLGTGSPLYEQYF
>TRBV9|TRBJ2-1
CASSVVSGRGGNEQFF
>TRBV7-2|TRBJ1-5
CASSLGPGASAQPQHF
>TRBV7-8|TRBJ2-5
CASSLIPGTTGETQYF
>TRBV9|TRBJ1-2
CASSPGPTVWYGYTF
>TRBV6-5|TRBJ1-5
CASAEIPSNQPQHF
>TRBV5-6|TRBJ2-5
CASGGHGRETQYF
>TRBV11-3|TRBJ2-7
CASSLETDYEQYF
>TRBV28|TRBJ2-5
CASSPGGGEETQYF
>TRBV13|TRBJ2-5
CASTRGRGAQETQYF
>TRBV6-5|TRBJ2-1
CASSYSLASSYNEQFF
>TRBV18|TRBJ2-3
CASSTGTSGTDTQYF
>TRBV28|TRBJ1-5
CASFKQGRLNQPQHF
>TRBV6-5|TRBJ2-7
CASSYGPGRNSYEQYF
>TRBV5-6|TRBJ2-1
CASSLSSGGLYSSYNEQFF
>TRBV19|TRBJ2-7
CASSVGTLYEQYF
>TRBV7-2|TRBJ1-1
CASSLGYTGGNTEAFF
>TRBV2|TRBJ2-3
CASSAEMYTDTQYF
>TRBV6-6|TRBJ1-2
CASSETSYGYTF
>TRBV14|TRBJ1-5
CASSQPLVEQVGNQPQHF
>TRBV6-6|TRBJ2-1
CASTYRRASYNEQFF
>TRBV12-2|TRBJ2-7
CASRPRLPLLVLSSYEQYF
>TRBV6-1|TRBJ2-7
CASSLTGVGVYEQYF
>TRBV14|TRBJ2-1
CASSHPLAGGSYNEQFF
>TRBV11-2|TRBJ2-3
CASSFLQGADTQYF
>TRBV21-1|TRBJ2-2
CASIDKQNTGELFF
>TRBV10-3|TRBJ2-3
CAISLAATTDTQYF
>TRBV19|TRBJ1-2
CASSILRGRAYGYTF
>TRBV9|TRBJ1-3
CASSPQRGGSGNTIYF
>TRBV7-2|TRBJ2-7
CASSLVVRGYEQYF
>TRBV7-9|TRBJ1-4
CASSYRQGREKLFF
>TRBV28|TRBJ2-7
CASGGQGGGYEQYF
>TRBV19|TRBJ2-6
CASSISRSGANVLTF